This TCR beta chain was recorded in a study of blood T cells in healthy people across ages (dated by TCRdb to the mid-2010s). For context, the study as a whole: In model experiments, template switching captured roughly one uniquely barcoded TCR beta cDNA molecule for every two T cells. To track age-related changes in TCR beta repertoire diversity, the study relied on deep sequencing normalized with unique cDNA molecular identifiers. The donors were divided into four age groups: young (average approximately 17 years), middle-aged (approximately 42), aged (roughly 66) and long-lived (about 79). Two additional independent replicas of 1 million unique cDNA reads from the same blood draw were analyzed for two donors (one aged 18 to 29 and one aged 80 or older). Study-wide findings and limitations: Because the CMV infection status of the donors was unknown, age-related changes in expanded clonotypes may potentially have been confounded. Since profiling was done on bulk unsorted PBMCs, naive and antigen-experienced compartments could not be conclusively compared. Estimates of total diversity based on one million sequenced T cells were regarded as lower bounds and as underestimates. Compared with the aged group, the long-lived group had more naive CD4+ T cells, fewer expanded clones and increased TCR diversity, a pattern suggesting age selection. There was a strong correlation between observed TCR beta diversity and the percentage of naive T cells measured by flow cytometry. Observed TCR beta diversity per million T cells fell roughly linearly with age, and a significant reduction was already apparent by age roughly 40.

Including the terminal cysteine and phenylalanine, the CDR3 comprises 16 residues. The retained sequence is limited to the CDR3, 48 bases, with the frame set at the first base. CDR1 and CDR2 were assigned from the germline V gene as KGHSH and LQKENI. V was cut back by 2 bases and J by 8 bases, leaving a gap of 21 bases between them. The library was produced with 5' RACE. This sample was sequenced with an Illumina HiSeq 2500. A second 7 to 11 cycle PCR used a sample-barcoded 5' primer and a J-beta primer mix. Each TCR beta cDNA molecule received a unique molecular identifier from a template-switch 5' adaptor carrying 12 random nucleotides. At least 2.5 million CDR3-containing paired-end reads were obtained from each sample. All of the RNA was converted into first-strand cDNA using the Mint cDNA synthesis kit, with a TRBC-specific oligonucleotide serving as the primer. Following uracil-DNA glycosylase treatment, all cDNA underwent a first 18-cycle PCR with the universal primers M1SS and BC2_uni_R. Per the source publication's procedure: For normalization, 1 million high-quality reads were randomly selected from each sample, with every read carrying a distinct molecular identifier. Reads with shared molecular identifiers were discarded instead of being binned into consensus sequences. MiTCR, set to a Q25 quality threshold and the strictest error-elimination algorithm, was used for CDR3 identification, clonotype clustering and error correction. A nonparametric unseen species model with Euler transformation was used to estimate lower-bound total TCR beta diversity. TCRdb cleaned the public reads at Q25 with fastp, built clones with MiXCR and kept in-frame beta chains. Rows merge per CDR3 protein into single entries with the most common DNA and genes. These V and J calls rely on TCRdb rather than the paper's analysis. This sample is represented by hundreds of thousands of distinct CDR3 sequences; roughly 25% of them were singletons. The top ten hold more than 8% of the sample.

Systemically healthy Caucasian individuals from Russia, 35 to 40 in total and aged about 6 to 95 years, were included as donors. Each donor gave about 9.2 milliliters of peripheral blood, drawn into EDTA-treated Vacutainer tubes. PBMCs were isolated by Ficoll-Paque density-gradient centrifugation, with at least 7 million obtained per sample. Total RNA was extracted from PBMCs with Trizol reagent, with at least 5.5 micrograms obtained per sample. For every donor, an aliquot of PBMCs went through flow cytometry to measure the percentages of naive CD45RAhigh/CD27high T cells. A word on this clonotype: Its antigen target is currently unknown. Base qualities are missing; no much larger clone stands one base away.

This sample also belongs to another study, concerning T cells of mothers and their children. The second study, in turn, reports: Donors were nine systemically healthy Caucasian individuals: three mothers and their six children. cDNA synthesis used all of the extracted RNA, with roughly 1.5 ug of RNA in each 15 ul reaction. In the second PCR, sample barcodes and 2-4 random nucleotides were introduced via the M1S primer. Over 10 million TCR beta CDR3 reads came from each mother, compared with about 3 million reads from each child. Thymic selection shapes the output of TCR recombination in a similar way in related and unrelated pairs, and inherited differences have a minor effect. Normalized repertoire overlap in related mother-child pairs was always slightly higher than in unrelated mother-child pairs, but the difference was never significant. Persistent microchimeric T cell clones were not detected, at a sensitivity of 85 to 100 clones per million clonotypes. In the study, deep NGS was used to compare the TCR beta repertoires of mothers and children, and features distinguishing related mother-child pairs from unrelated individuals were sought. The mean age was roughly 44 +/- 4 years for the mothers and 11 +/- 4 years for the children. After adapters were ligated using NEBNext reagents, the libraries underwent 100+100 nt paired-end sequencing on an Illumina HiSeq 2000. To prevent cross-contamination, the mother and child libraries were prepared a month apart and were sequenced in separate runs. Between 500,000 and 2,000,000 distinct TCR beta clonotypes were identified per donor. Naive TCR beta clonotypes were estimated from low-frequency clonotypes matched to each donor's FACS-determined naive share, without sorting.

The chain couples TRBV18 to TRBJ1-1; the D gene identity is not certain. This receptor was obtained from a boy aged 5-17 years in good health. The sample was blood. CDR3 protein: CASSPGSGILGREAFF. In nucleotide form, the sequence is TGTGCCAGCTCACCAGGCAGCGGGATCCTAGGGAGGGAAGCTTTCTTT. The full variable domain, with segments outside the CDR3 supplied by the reference TRBV18 and TRBJ1-1 proteins, appears as NAGVMQNPRHLVRRRGQEARLRCSPMKGHSHVYWYRQLPEEGLKFMVYLQKENIIDESGMPKERFSAEFPKEGPSILRIQQVVRGDSAAYFCASSPGSGILGREAFFGQGTRLTVV.